The clone carrying this T cell receptor (beta chain) was observed many times. These data are taken from a study of T cell repertoires in cytomegalovirus infection. MiXCR was run by TCRdb on the reads, yielding one entry per CDR3 protein. The table includes 300,000 to 400,000 distinct CDR3 sequences, 15% to 20% detected once. The length of the CDR3 is 13 residues. CDR1 and CDR2 from the germline V gene are MNHNY and SVGAGI (reference sequence). V was shortened by 8 bases and J by 9 bases, with 19 bases between the two germline ends. Sequencing was done on a sample of PBMCs. V is TRBV6-6 and J is TRBJ2-5; the D is unclear. This sequence was found in a human donor in good health (CMV status not recorded). Some clones in this sample may be carry-over from other donors' samples. The CDR3 bases are TGTGCCAGCTCGACATCCTCCCCTTCCCCCCAGTACTTC. Translating gives CASSTSSPSPQYF.